What follows are 21 T cell receptor beta chains derived from one specimen sequenced in a study of blood T cells in healthy people across ages. It was with a sample-barcoded 5' primer and a J-beta primer mix that a second PCR of roughly 6 to 12 cycles was run. MiXCR, applied by TCRdb to the 5' RACE reads, yields one record per CDR3 protein. Altogether some 800,000 distinct CDR3 sequences are present, 20% to 30% being singletons, with the ten largest covering under 4%. These sequences were also reported in another study, on T cells of mothers and their children.

Specimen: blood. Every receptor here comes from a boy aged 5-17 years in good health.

About this clonotype: A read error may explain this, as a much larger clone is one base away. The V and J genes are TRBV28 and TRBJ1-4, with D possibly matching TRBD1 (6 bases). V lost 5 bases, J lost 4 bases, and 11 bases lay in between. The CDR3 covers 14 residues. CDR1 and CDR2 from the germline V gene are MDHEN and SYDVKM. CDR3 in amino acids: CASSQDSLNEKLFF. In nucleotides, the CDR3 is TGTGCCAGCAGTCAGGACAGCCTTAATGAAAAACTGTTTTTT.

This chain joins TRBV21-1 and TRBJ2-5; TRBD1, the D gene given by the table, was not confirmed from the DNA. TRBV21-1 is flagged as a pseudogene. This CDR3 spans 17 amino acids. The CDR3 protein is CASSVGITTGRRETQYF. As DNA, the CDR3 is TGTGCCAGCAGCGTCGGGATTACGACAGGCCGAAGAGAGACCCAGTACTTC.

The V and J genes are TRBV6-2 or TRBV6-3 and TRBJ1-2; D may be TRBD1 (6 bases). Germline V gene sequence: CDR1 MNHEY, CDR2 SVGEGT. V was trimmed by 2 bases and J by 4 bases, leaving 11 bases between them. The CDR3 is 14 residues long. The CDR3 bases are TGTGCCAGCAGTTACCGGGGGGCATTCTATGGCTACACCTTC. It codes for CASSYRGAFYGYTF.

The chain has TRBV28 and TRBJ2-5; tentative D call: TRBD2 (6 bases). The germline CDR1 and CDR2 sequences are MDHEN and SYDVKM. V dropped 6 bases and J dropped 7 bases, with 15 bases sitting between them. This CDR3 is 13 amino acids long. The chain's CDR3 is CASRLGGARTQYF. Here the CDR3 DNA reads TGTGCCAGCAGGCTCGGCGGGGCAAGGACCCAGTACTTC.

The chain recombines TRBV7-2 with TRBJ1-1, with 8 positions matching TRBD1. Germline V CDR1 and CDR2: SGHTA, FQGNSA. CDR3 length: 13 residues. Germline trimming cut 8 bases from V and 1 base from J; bases unmatched to any gene: 3. This chain's CDR3 is CASSGQENTEAFF. As DNA, the CDR3 is TGTGCCAGCTCGGGACAGGAGAACACTGAAGCTTTCTTT.

This clonotype is a singleton in its sample. The V and J genes are TRBV5-1 and TRBJ1-1; TRBD1 might be the D (5 bases). Germline loops: CDR1 SGHRS, CDR2 YFSETQ. V was pared by 1 base and J by 0 bases, with 16 bases between. The CDR3 is 17 residues long. The CDR3 region is CASSLLSRGTMNTEAFF. The CDR3 DNA sequence: TGCGCCAGCAGCTTGTTGAGTAGGGGCACCATGAACACTGAAGCTTTCTTT.

This chain connects TRBV11-2 to TRBJ2-1; a possible D gene is TRBD2 (7 bases). CDR1 is SGHAT, CDR2 FQNNGV, per germline. V shed 0 bases and J shed 8 bases, with 11 bases lying between them. The CDR3 contains 14 residues. The CDR3 loop is CASSLDRGADEQFF. DNA of the CDR3: TGTGCCAGCAGCTTAGATCGGGGGGCCGATGAGCAGTTCTTC.

V is TRBV20-1 and J is TRBJ2-5; no definite D call. Germline V gene lookup returns CDR1 DFQATT and CDR2 SNEGSKA (reference sequence). The CDR3 extends over 13 amino acids. Trimming cost V 5 bases and J 4 bases, with 14 bases left between them. CDR3 amino acids: CSAGFNPRETQYF. CDR3 DNA sequence: TGCAGTGCTGGTTTCAATCCAAGAGAGACCCAGTACTTC.

The table lists this clonotype with a few counts. V gene TRBV2 combines with J gene TRBJ2-1; 12 nucleotides line up with TRBD2. Germline-derived CDR1 and CDR2 are SNHLY and FYNNEI. Unmatched junction bases numbered 9, after V lost 3 bases and J lost 0 bases. The CDR3 length is 19 residues. The CDR3 loop is CASSDLTSGGFSSYNEQFF. DNA for the CDR3: TGTGCCAGCAGTGATTTGACTAGCGGGGGCTTTAGCTCCTACAATGAGCAGTTCTTC.

The V gene is TRBV7-9, the J gene TRBJ2-1; D remains unclear. V lost 5 bases, J lost 9 bases, and 11 bases lay in between. CDR3 length equals 12 residues. The germline gives CDR1 SEHNR, CDR2 FQNEAQ (reference sequence). CDR3 amino acids: CASSPLAGEQFF. As DNA, the CDR3 is TGTGCCAGCAGCCCTTTGGCCGGTGAGCAGTTCTTC.

This sequence joins TRBV5-1 and TRBJ2-5; D might be TRBD1 (6 bases). With the DNA end fitting TRBJ2-1 better, the J assignment may be wrong. Per germline, CDR1 SGHRS and CDR2 YFSETQ. The CDR3 extends over 14 amino acids. CDR3 in amino acids: CASSFSGHLDEQFF. CDR3 nucleotide sequence: TGCGCCAGCAGCTTTTCGGGACACTTGGATGAGCAGTTCTTC.

The DNA of the CDR3 is TGCAGTGCTGCGGGGGAACAAGAGACCCAGTACTTC. Residues: CSAAGEQETQYF. J is TRBJ2-5 and V is TRBV20-1, with 7 bases aligning to TRBD2. The V gene end was trimmed by 5 bases and the J gene end by 2 bases; junction bases not matched to a gene: 2. The CDR3 contains 12 residues. The germline CDR1 and CDR2 sequences are DFQATT and SNEGSKA (reference sequence).

V is TRBV7-2 and J is TRBJ2-7; D is undetermined. This CDR3 comprises 16 residues. The V end was cut by 5 bases, the J end by 1 base, with 18 bases between. Germline loops: CDR1 SGHTA, CDR2 FQGNSA. In DNA form, the CDR3 reads TGTGCCAGCAGCCCGCAGATTCTAGGAGATTCCTACGAGCAGTACTTC. Translating gives CASSPQILGDSYEQYF.

This clonotype was found a few times. The chain carries TRBV7-9 and TRBJ2-3; no clear D gene. The V gene's germline CDR1 is SEHNR and CDR2 FQNEAQ (reference sequence). V lost 0 bases to trimming and J lost 0 bases, with 10 bases between them. The CDR3 runs to 16 residues. This chain's CDR3 is CASSLAGATSTDTQYF. The CDR3 nucleotides are TGTGCCAGCAGCTTAGCCGGCGCCACTAGCACAGATACGCAGTATTTT.

This clonotype was picked up a small number of times. The chain uses TRBV4-1 and TRBJ2-4; no firm D call. This CDR3 is 14 amino acids long. V was clipped by 3 bases and J by 8 bases, with 14 bases between them. Germline CDR1 is MGHRA and CDR2 is YSYEKL. CDR3 residues: CASSHGVWPDIQYF. CDR3 in DNA: TGCGCCAGCAGCCATGGCGTGTGGCCTGACATTCAGTACTTC.

The V call is TRBV2, the J call TRBJ2-3, with no clear D. Trimming took 7 bases from V and 6 from J, leaving 17 bases between them. The CDR3 covers 14 residues. Germline V gene data show CDR1 as SNHLY and CDR2 as FYNNEI. The CDR3 here is CASTEEARADTQYF. In nucleotides, the CDR3 is TGTGCCAGCACCGAGGAAGCCCGAGCGGATACGCAGTATTTT.

The chain recombines TRBV20-1 with TRBJ1-1; weak D call: TRBD1 (5 bases). Trimming took 5 bases from V and 1 from J, leaving 14 bases between them. Per the germline V gene, CDR1 is DFQATT and CDR2 is SNEGSKA (reference sequence). This CDR3 is 14 amino acids long. DNA for the CDR3: TGCAGTGCTTGTTACGGACAATCGAACACTGAAGCTTTCTTT. Translated: CSACYGQSNTEAFF.

The chain is built from TRBV7-8 and TRBJ2-2; a weak D match, TRBD1 (7 bases). Germline lookup yields CDR1 SGHVS and CDR2 FQNEAQ. Between the trimmed V and J ends, which lost 5 bases and 5 bases, there was a span of 21 bases. There are 17 residues in the CDR3. Here the CDR3 reads CASSLGGINRGTGELFF. CDR3 in DNA: TGTGCCAGCAGCCTAGGGGGGATTAACAGGGGAACCGGGGAGCTGTTTTTT.

A note on this clonotype: Likely a read error: the CDR3 ends without its conserved phenylalanine or tryptophan. The chain combines TRBV12-3 or TRBV12-4 with TRBJ1-4, with a weak D call TRBD1 (6 bases). Trimming left V 5 bases short and J 8 bases short, with 15 bases between. The CDR3 consists of 14 residues. The CDR3: CASSPAQGGEKLFS. Written as DNA, the CDR3 is TGTGCCAGCAGTCCGGCACAGGGAGGGGAAAAACTGTTTTCT.

The V call is TRBV4-1, the J call TRBJ2-3; D not resolved. The germline V gene encodes CDR1 MGHRA and CDR2 YSYEKL. The CDR3 is 16 amino acids. V was cut by 1 base and J by 0 bases, with 11 bases left in between. The DNA for the CDR3 is TGCGCCAGCAGCCAAGTCGGCGGCTCTAGCACAGATACGCAGTATTTT. Its translation is CASSQVGGSSTDTQYF.

The chain carries TRBV25-1 and TRBJ1-1; D gene uncertain. The germline gives CDR1 MGHDK, CDR2 SYGVNS. With 7 bases removed from V and 1 base from J, the gap between germline ends came to 7 bases. The CDR3 spans 12 residues. The CDR3 sequence is CASKYGNTEAFF. CDR3 DNA sequence: TGTGCCAGCAAATACGGGAACACTGAAGCTTTCTTT.